This T cell receptor (beta chain) derives from a study of post-analysis software for immune sequencing data. Study overall: Relapsing-remitting, secondary progressive and progressive-relapsing multiple sclerosis were all included among the disease courses.

TCR beta cDNA libraries included unique molecular identifiers. TCRdb called the PCR reads again in MiXCR, with one record for every CDR3 protein. The table lists approximately 690,000 distinct CDR3 sequences, approximately 60% of them singletons. Notes on this clonotype: Its target is unknown.

The study, taken as a whole, reports: The study found TRBV5-6, TRBV5-1 and TRBV20-1 among 5 or 6 TRBV segments more frequent in patients than controls. Controls' normalized Chao1 diversity significantly exceeded that of multiple sclerosis patients.

The V and J ends lost 6 bases and 2 bases respectively, with 25 bases between them. The CDR3 length is 18 residues. The clonotype originates from a girl aged 2 to 10 with multiple sclerosis. V and J are TRBV12-3 or TRBV12-4 and TRBJ2-5; D not resolved. The sample consisted of blood. CDR3 DNA sequence: TGTGCCAGCAGCTTCCTGGACGCCAGTGCCCCCTTTCAAGAGACCCAGTACTTC. Protein: CASSFLDASAPFQETQYF.